The sequence of this T cell receptor beta chain was determined in a study of long-term antiretroviral therapy in people with HIV. Study outcomes and limitations: Repertoire dominance by clones expanded before ART was seen at all time points.

With respect to this clone: Its antigen is undetermined.

Trimming took 1 base from V and 6 from J, leaving 14 bases between them. The CDR3 has 15 residues. The germline CDR1 and CDR2 sequences are SEHNR and FQNEAQ (reference sequence). Researchers report immunoSEQ v3.0 was run at survey level. For every sample, sequencing targeted roughly 40,000-50,000 T-cell genomes. Generated by immunoSEQ multiplex PCR, the TCRdb table keeps only in-frame clones and is missing some. The sample shows more than 25,000 clones, about 97% of them seen only once. The TCR originated in a man younger than 45 with HIV. The J gene is TRBJ2-3, the V gene TRBV7-9; D is ambiguous. The sequenced sample was unsorted PBMCs, obtained 7.6 years after starting antiretroviral therapy. In DNA, the CDR3 is TGTGCCAGCAGCTTAGAACATCTGTCCCTGGATACGCAGTATTTT. Translated: CASSLEHLSLDTQYF.